A selection of T cell receptor beta chains follows, all from one sample in a study of CD8+CD57+ T cells in acquired aplastic anemia. Via MiXCR, TCRdb re-called the reads, giving one row per CDR3 protein. The table lists 250,000 to 350,000 distinct CDR3 sequences, about three fifths of them singletons. The material sequenced was sorted CD4+, CD8+, or CD8+CD57+ T cells (not recorded which) from PBMCs. The receptor set was obtained from a human donor with aplastic anemia. Each CDR3 is given with its conserved first and last residue. The order of the fields is clone size, V gene, J gene, D gene, CDR3 protein, CDR3 DNA. D genes are given only for firm matches. The listing skips clone size in some rows; elsewhere it reads once, few, many or a size class.

>many|TRBV3-1|TRBJ2-2|-
CASSQVTELFF
TGTGCCAGCAGCCAAGTTACGGAGCTGTTTTTT
>-|TRBV10-3|TRBJ1-4|-
CAISERGPPTQNEKLFF
TGTGCCATCAGTGAAAGGGGCCCGCCGACACAAAATGAAAAACTGTTTTTT
>-|TRBV19|TRBJ1-2|TRBD1
CASSIGQGRNYGYTF
TGTGCCAGTAGTATAGGACAGGGGAGGAACTATGGCTACACCTTC
>-|TRBV7-8|TRBJ1-5|-
CASSSRDRNQPQHF
TGTGCCAGCAGCTCCCGGGATAGGAATCAGCCCCAGCATTTT
>-|TRBV7-2|TRBJ1-3|-
CASSVQGSGNTIYF
TGTGCCAGCTCCGTACAGGGCTCTGGAAACACCATATATTTT
>many|TRBV24-1|TRBJ2-2|TRBD2
CATSDDGRTGELFF
TGTGCCACCAGTGATGACGGGAGGACCGGGGAGCTGTTTTTT
>once|TRBV5-1|TRBJ2-3|TRBD1
CASSLKQGATDTQYF
TGCGCCAGCAGCTTGAAACAGGGGGCCACAGATACGCAGTATTTT
>-|TRBV5-1|TRBJ2-7|-
CASSLVGGARGSYEQYF
TGCGCCAGCAGTTTAGTTGGTGGGGCGCGAGGGTCCTACGAGCAGTACTTC
>-|TRBV24-1|TRBJ2-1|-
CATSPASGNYNEQFF
TGTGCCACGTCTCCGGCGTCAGGTAACTACAATGAGCAGTTCTTC
>many|TRBV3-1|TRBJ1-6|-
CASSQEALYNSPLHF
TGTGCCAGCAGCCAAGAAGCTCTATATAATTCACCCCTCCACTTT
>many|TRBV7-6|TRBJ1-5|TRBD1
CASSLGQGSNQPQHF
TGTGCCAGCAGCTTGGGACAGGGATCCAATCAGCCCCAGCATTTT
>many|TRBV12-3/TRBV12-4|TRBJ2-3|TRBD2
CASSFQLAGGPDTQYF
TGTGCCAGCAGTTTCCAGTTAGCGGGGGGCCCTGATACGCAGTATTTT
>-|TRBV2|TRBJ1-4|TRBD1
CASSDRVLWDRRYGKLFF
TGTGCCAGCAGTGATAGGGTCCTTTGGGACAGGAGATATGGAAAACTGTTTTTT
>-|TRBV12-5|TRBJ1-6|-
CASGQIYNSPLHF
TGTGCTAGTGGACAGATATATAATTCACCCCTCCACTTT
>-|TRBV6-1|TRBJ1-1|-
CASIQGPEAFF
TGTGCCAGCATCCAGGGTCCTGAAGCTTTCTTT
>-|TRBV15|TRBJ2-3|-
CATSIFNEQYF
TGTGCCACCAGCATATTCAATGAGCAGTATTTT
>-|TRBV12-3/TRBV12-4|TRBJ2-1|-
CASSPRWDEQFF
TGTGCCAGCAGCCCAAGGTGGGATGAGCAGTTCTTC
>-|TRBV19|TRBJ1-4|TRBD1
CASTPGGNEKLFF
TGTGCCAGCACTCCAGGGGGTAATGAAAAACTGTTTTTT
>-|TRBV5-6|TRBJ1-4|-
CASSFGRENEKLFF
TGTGCCAGCAGCTTCGGGCGGGAGAATGAAAAACTGTTTTTT
>-|TRBV20-1|TRBJ2-3|TRBD1
CSARDAGTGITDTQYF
TGCAGTGCTAGAGACGCTGGGACAGGGATCACAGATACGCAGTATTTT
>many|TRBV2|TRBJ2-7|TRBD1
CASSPRTGTYEQYF
TGTGCCAGCAGTCCCCGGACAGGGACCTACGAGCAGTACTTC
>-|TRBV18|TRBJ2-6|TRBD1
CAGSPRGQGANVLTF
TGTGCCGGCTCACCACGGGGACAGGGGGCCAACGTCCTGACTTTC
>few|TRBV20-1|TRBJ2-5|-
CSAKAVEGQRAQETQYF
TGCAGTGCTAAGGCTGTGGAGGGGCAGCGTGCGCAAGAGACCCAGTACTTC
>-|TRBV19|TRBJ2-1|TRBD2
CASRTTSGGKADEQFF
TGTGCCAGTAGGACGACTAGCGGGGGGAAAGCGGATGAGCAGTTCTTC
>-|TRBV7-2|TRBJ2-1|-
CASSLDWVSNEQFF
TGTGCCAGCAGCCTCGACTGGGTGAGCAATGAGCAGTTCTTC
>-|TRBV12-3/TRBV12-4|TRBJ1-6|-
CASRRTRSYNSPLHF
TGTGCCAGCAGGAGGACAAGGTCCTATAATTCACCCCTCCACTTT
>many|TRBV18|TRBJ2-7|TRBD2
CASSPSQGLAAYEQYF
TGTGCCAGCTCACCTTCGCAAGGACTAGCGGCATACGAGCAGTACTTC
>many|TRBV25-1|TRBJ1-4|TRBD1
CASSDPGGLAEKLFF
TGTGCCAGCAGTGACCCAGGGGGCTTGGCTGAAAAACTGTTTTTT
>once|TRBV5-6|TRBJ1-5|-
CASSFTSGPQHF
TGTGCCAGCAGCTTTACCAGTGGGCCCCAGCATTTT
>-|TRBV19|TRBJ1-5|-
CASSRGSREQPQHF
TGTGCCAGTAGTCGCGGTAGTCGGGAACAGCCCCAGCATTTT
>-|TRBV7-9|TRBJ1-6|-
CASSLDWAGGSPLHF
TGTGCCAGCTCTCTTGACTGGGCAGGAGGGTCACCCCTCCACTTT